This T cell receptor beta chain was retrieved from a study of T cells in Graves' hyperthyroidism and ophthalmopathy. There were TCR beta CDR3 regions amplified from RNA transcripts. Primed by the HTBI set, a first-round RT-PCR was run on the TCR CDR3. Each CDR3 protein gets one entry after TCRdb re-called the multiplex PCR reads with MiXCR. The repertoire holds about 640,000 distinct CDR3 sequences, around 20% seen once, with around a third in the top ten. The V end was cut by 2 bases, the J end by 4 bases, with 11 bases between. Germline assignment: CDR1 MNHEY and CDR2 SVGEGT. The CDR3 is 14 amino acids.

The gene calls are TRBV6-2 or TRBV6-3 and TRBJ2-5; D gene ambiguous. The sequenced material came from blood. This TCR was sampled from a man aged 25-45 years with Graves' ophthalmopathy. CDR3 sequence (DNA): TGTGCCAGCAGTTACCCCCAATCGGGAGAGACCCAGTACTTC. Its translation: CASSYPQSGETQYF.